This T cell receptor (beta chain) came from a study of monozygotic twins with inflammatory bowel disease. Notes on this clonotype: Its antigen is unidentified.

This CDR3 region has 12 residues. Germline CDR1 reads SQVTM; CDR2 reads ANQGSEA. Total RNA was isolated from whole blood without T cell sorting. Study results and limitations: A reduction in TCRbeta diversity (inverse Simpson) was seen in IBD patients relative to healthy co-twins. Researchers were unable to tell different T cell subtypes apart.

No DNA is given; TCRdb re-called the 5' RACE reads and lists each CDR3 protein once. The specimen's table records more than 300,000 distinct CDR3 sequences. The sequence came from a human donor with ulcerative colitis or Crohn's disease, or a healthy co-twin of an affected twin (not recorded which). The sample was blood. The V and J genes are TRBV29-1 and TRBJ2-1; TCRdb indicates TRBD1, and absent DNA this call remains unverified. This chain's CDR3 is CSVEDRESEQFF.